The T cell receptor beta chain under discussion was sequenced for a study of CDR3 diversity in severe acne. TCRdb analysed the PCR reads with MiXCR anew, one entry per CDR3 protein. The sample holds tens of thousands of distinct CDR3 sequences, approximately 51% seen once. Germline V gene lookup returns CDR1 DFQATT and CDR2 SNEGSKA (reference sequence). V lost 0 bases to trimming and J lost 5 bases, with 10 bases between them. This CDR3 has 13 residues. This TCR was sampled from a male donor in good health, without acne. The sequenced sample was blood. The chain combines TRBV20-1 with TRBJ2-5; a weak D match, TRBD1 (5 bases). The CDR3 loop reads CSARDGRVETQYF. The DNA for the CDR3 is TGCAGTGCTAGAGATGGCAGGGTCGAGACCCAGTACTTC.